This is a list of T cell receptor beta chains from one sample in a study of shared clonotypes between healthy human individuals. TCRdb keeps only in-frame clones here, not all; method: immunoSEQ multiplex PCR. The repertoire includes millions of clones, more than 80% of them detected once, and around 0.14% sits in the top ten. Sequencing was carried out using naive CD4+ T cells sorted from blood. Receptor source: a man aged 18 to 35 in good health. The CDR3 runs from the conserved cysteine through the conserved F or W. A D gene is named only where the DNA matches it firmly. Size values are once, few and many counts, or a class for expanded clones, and some rows have none.

len | abundance | d_gene | v_gene | CDR3aa
17 | - | TRBD1 | TRBV11-2 | CASSLVGTGGFRTEAFF
15 | - | TRBD1 | TRBV18 | CASSLGTGPNSPLHF
14 | - | TRBD1 | TRBV5-1 | CASSSGTGGSPLHF
18 | - | TRBD1 | TRBV7-9 | CASSFVPGQGTNTGELFF
13 | - | TRBD1 | TRBV6-6 | CASSPGQRYGYTF
13 | once | TRBD1 | TRBV7-2 | CATSTGATTEAFF
16 | - | - | TRBV12-1 | CASSFDALEGPSPLHF
14 | - | TRBD1 | TRBV7-2 | CASSFRTGEGGYTF
15 | - | - | TRBV7-2 | CASSLEGQGNTEAFF
13 | - | TRBD1 | TRBV18 | CASSTDRVNEQYF
14 | - | - | TRBV6-5 | CASSYRGGVYGYTF
15 | - | TRBD2 | TRBV10-3 | CAITQTSGGAREQFF
15 | - | TRBD2 | TRBV9 | CASSVVAGVGETQYF
15 | once | TRBD1 | TRBV9 | CASSGQGALNTEAFF
17 | - | TRBD1 | TRBV19 | CASSSYRTGTDYEKLFF
15 | - | TRBD2 | TRBV14 | CASSQTSGGAYEQFF
15 | - | TRBD2 | TRBV7-2 | CASSFGLAAYNEQFF
12 | - | - | TRBV28 | CASSSGSYEQYF
15 | - | - | TRBV7-7 | CASSSSQGITGELFF
14 | - | - | TRBV10-3 | CAISDAGVGNTIYF
14 | - | - | TRBV10-2 | CASSESRGIGELFF
13 | - | - | TRBV10-1 | CASSESTRSEQYF
12 | few | TRBD1 | TRBV6-5 | CASSLDRVEQYF
15 | - | - | TRBV5-1 | CASSLVPGGTGELFF
12 | few | - | TRBV6-1 | CASSTTVFVAFF
13 | - | - | TRBV6-5 | CASSRGLNTEAFF
18 | - | - | TRBV4-2 | CASRLQRGGGLETGKLFF
14 | - | - | TRBV5-1 | CASSLWGETDTQYF
15 | - | - | TRBV11-2 | CASSNNGLRQETQYF
12 | once | - | TRBV18 | CASSPGDGGADF
17 | few | TRBD2 | TRBV2 | CASSVEGISGGAREQYF
14 | - | - | TRBV27 | CASRAGQGAYEQYF
14 | - | TRBD1 | TRBV5-4 | CASSVGQVDSPLHF
18 | - | TRBD1 | TRBV27 | CASSPSRTGLILHNEQFF
18 | - | - | TRBV7-8 | CASSLSAGRPIFNYGYTF
14 | - | - | TRBV15 | CATGMAGISGEQYF
14 | - | TRBD1 | TRBV19 | CASSIRQGANEQFF
15 | once | - | TRBV11-2 | CASSFGGGGANVLTF
18 | - | TRBD2 | TRBV19 | CASSMLAGARSGANVLTF
15 | - | TRBD1 | TRBV5-8 | CASSLGQGDLYGYTF
11 | once | - | TRBV20-1 | CSASQTYEQYF
14 | - | - | TRBV5-4 | CASRPDRYSYEQYF
12 | - | - | TRBV27 | CASGRTPHEQFF
15 | few | TRBD1 | TRBV5-1 | CASSPGTDSYQPQHF
15 | - | TRBD1 | TRBV9 | CASSVAGQGYYGYTF
14 | once | - | TRBV6-1 | CASSDGGSGETQYF
19 | - | TRBD1 | TRBV14 | CASSQDRGQGFLSTDTQYF
15 | - | - | TRBV7-8 | CASSLGGVGNTEAFF
13 | - | - | TRBV28 | CASSFQPSYEQYF
16 | - | TRBD2 | TRBV19 | CASSPRGSGRSGELFF
17 | once | TRBD2 | TRBV4-1 | CASSQVASGGSTDTQYF
14 | - | TRBD2 | TRBV30 | CAWSDGGAEETQYF
15 | - | TRBD2 | TRBV25-1 | CASSSGAGGTDTQYF
16 | - | - | TRBV2 | CASSEGSDYPRETQYF
15 | - | - | TRBV9 | CASSLSAGSTDTQYF
17 | - | TRBD1 | TRBV11-2 | CASSKRNTGGLQETQYF